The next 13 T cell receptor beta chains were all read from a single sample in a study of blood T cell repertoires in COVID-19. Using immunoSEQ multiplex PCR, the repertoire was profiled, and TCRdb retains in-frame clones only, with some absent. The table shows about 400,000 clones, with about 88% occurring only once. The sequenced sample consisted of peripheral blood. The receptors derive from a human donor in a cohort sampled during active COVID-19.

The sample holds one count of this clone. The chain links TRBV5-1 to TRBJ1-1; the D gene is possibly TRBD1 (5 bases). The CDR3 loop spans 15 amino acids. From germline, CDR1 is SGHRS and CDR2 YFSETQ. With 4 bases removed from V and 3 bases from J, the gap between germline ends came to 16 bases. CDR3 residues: CASSQQGLPDTEAFF. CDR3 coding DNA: TGCGCCAGCAGCCAGCAGGGTCTTCCAGACACTGAAGCTTTCTTT.

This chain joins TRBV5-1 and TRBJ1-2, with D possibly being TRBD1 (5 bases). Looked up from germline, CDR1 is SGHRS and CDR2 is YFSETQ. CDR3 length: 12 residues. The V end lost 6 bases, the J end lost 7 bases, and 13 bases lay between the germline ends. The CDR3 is CASTAGAFGYTF. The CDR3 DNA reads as TGCGCCAGCACCGCTGGGGCCTTTGGCTACACCTTC.

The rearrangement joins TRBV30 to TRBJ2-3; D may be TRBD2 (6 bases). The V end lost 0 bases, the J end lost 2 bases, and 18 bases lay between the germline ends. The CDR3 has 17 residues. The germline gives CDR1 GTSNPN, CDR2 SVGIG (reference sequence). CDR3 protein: CAWSVRAGPPTTDTQYF. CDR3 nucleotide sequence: TGTGCCTGGAGTGTACGAGCGGGCCCCCCCACCACAGATACGCAGTATTTT. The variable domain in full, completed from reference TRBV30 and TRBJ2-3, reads SQTIHQWPATLVQPVGSPLSLECTVEGTSNPNLYWYRQAAGRGLQLLFYSVGIGQISSEVPQNLSASRPQDRQFILSSKKLLLSDSGFYLCAWSVRAGPPTTDTQYFGPGTRLTVL.

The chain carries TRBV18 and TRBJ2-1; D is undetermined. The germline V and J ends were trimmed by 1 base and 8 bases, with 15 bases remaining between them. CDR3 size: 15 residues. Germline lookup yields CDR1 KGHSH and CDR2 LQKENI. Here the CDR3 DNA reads TGTGCCAGCTCACCACGTCGTCTAGGAAACCATGAGCAGTTCTTC. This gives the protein CASSPRRLGNHEQFF.

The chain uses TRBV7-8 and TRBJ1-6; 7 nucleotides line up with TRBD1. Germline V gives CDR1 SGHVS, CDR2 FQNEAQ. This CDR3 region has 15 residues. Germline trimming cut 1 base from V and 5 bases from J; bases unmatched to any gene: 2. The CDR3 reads CASSLVGTDNSPLHF. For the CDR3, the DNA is TGTGCCAGCAGCTTAGTCGGGACAGATAATTCACCCCTCCACTTT.

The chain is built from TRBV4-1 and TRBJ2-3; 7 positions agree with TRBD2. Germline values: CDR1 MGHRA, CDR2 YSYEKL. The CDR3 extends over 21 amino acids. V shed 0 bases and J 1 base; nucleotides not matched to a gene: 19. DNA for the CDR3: TGCGCCAGCAGCCAAGATTCAGGGAGGGGCCGGCGGGGGTCCCGCACAGATACGCAGTATTTT. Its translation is CASSQDSGRGRRGSRTDTQYF.

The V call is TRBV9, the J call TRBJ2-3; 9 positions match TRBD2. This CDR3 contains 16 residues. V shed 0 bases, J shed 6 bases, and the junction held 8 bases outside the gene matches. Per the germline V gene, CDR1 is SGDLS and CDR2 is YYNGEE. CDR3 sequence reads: CASSVVAGGPADTQYF. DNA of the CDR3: TGTGCCAGCAGCGTAGTCGCGGGGGGGCCGGCGGATACGCAGTATTTT.

This chain's CDR3 is CASSKAEGSGYTF. DNA of the CDR3: TGTGCCAGCAGTAAAGCCGAGGGCTCGGGCTACACCTTC. This chain links TRBV7-3 with TRBJ1-2; no definite D call. Germline CDR1 is SGHTA and CDR2 is FQGTGA. CDR3 length equals 13 residues. Trimming took off 6 bases at V and 8 bases at J, with 16 bases between the two ends. The full variable domain, rest sourced from reference TRBV7-3 and TRBJ1-2, is GAGVSQTPSNKVTEKGKYVELRCDPISGHTALYWYRQSLGQGPEFLIYFQGTGAADDSGLPNDRFFAVRPEGSVSTLKIQRTERGDSAVYLCASSKAEGSGYTFGSGTRLTVV.

In nucleotides, the CDR3 is TGTGCCAGCAGCCAGGCTGCCCTCAGGGGGCGGACAGATACGCAGTATTTT. Amino acids: CASSQAALRGRTDTQYF. V and J are TRBV3-1 (or the pseudogene TRBV3-2) and TRBJ2-3; 8 nucleotides line up with TRBD1. This CDR3 is 17 amino acids long. V lost 3 bases, J lost 3 bases, and 11 bases stayed unmatched. Per germline, CDR1 LGHDT and CDR2 YNNKEL (reference sequence).

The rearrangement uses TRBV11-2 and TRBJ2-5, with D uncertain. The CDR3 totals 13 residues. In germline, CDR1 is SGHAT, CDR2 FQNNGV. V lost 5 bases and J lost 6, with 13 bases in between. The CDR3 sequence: CASSPARLQTQYF. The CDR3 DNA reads TGTGCCAGCAGCCCCGCTCGGTTACAGACCCAGTACTTC.

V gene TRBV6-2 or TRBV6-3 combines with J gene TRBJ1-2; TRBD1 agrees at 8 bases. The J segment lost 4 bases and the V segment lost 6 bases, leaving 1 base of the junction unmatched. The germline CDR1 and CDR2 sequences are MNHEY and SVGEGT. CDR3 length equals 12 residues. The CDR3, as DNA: TGTGCCAGCAGCGGACAGGGCTATGGCTACACCTTC. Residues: CASSGQGYGYTF.

CDR3 DNA sequence: TGTGCCAGCAGCTCGCTTACAGGGATCAGCAATCAGCCCCAGCATTTT. Translating gives CASSSLTGISNQPQHF. The rearrangement uses TRBV5-6 and TRBJ1-5; the D gene is possibly TRBD1 (6 bases). The length of the CDR3 is 16 residues. V was trimmed by 3 bases and J by 1 base, leaving 14 bases between them. Germline V lookup: CDR1 SGHDT, CDR2 YYEEEE.

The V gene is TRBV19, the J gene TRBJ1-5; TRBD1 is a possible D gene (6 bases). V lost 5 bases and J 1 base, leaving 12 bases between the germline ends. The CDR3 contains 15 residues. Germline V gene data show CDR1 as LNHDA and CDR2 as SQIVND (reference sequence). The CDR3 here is CASSLQGRSNQPQHF. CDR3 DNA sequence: TGTGCCAGTAGTCTACAGGGCCGAAGCAATCAGCCCCAGCATTTT.